Following are 14 T cell receptor beta chains from one sample sequenced in a study of Graves' ophthalmopathy and Graves' hyperthyroidism. RNA transcripts provided the template for amplifying TCR beta CDR3 regions. An initial RT-PCR round employing HTBI primers preceded a second-round multiplex PCR. One entry per CDR3 protein results from TCRdb running MiXCR on the multiplex PCR reads. Seen here are more than 1,000,000 distinct CDR3 sequences, roughly 35% observed once, and the top ten hold around 10%. The sample comprised peripheral blood or thyroid tissue (not recorded which). These receptors were taken from an adult man with Graves' hyperthyroidism.

This clonotype has at least ten counts. The DNA of the CDR3 is TGTGCCATCGGTCTCCAGAACACTGAAGCTTTCTTT. Amino acids: CAIGLQNTEAFF. The chain carries TRBV10-3 and TRBJ1-1; no clear D. CDR3 length: 12 amino acids. V was cut by 8 bases and J by 1 base, with 8 bases left in between. CDR1 is ENHRY, CDR2 SYGVKD, per germline.

CDR3 residues: CASRAGTGYTGANVLTF. CDR3 in DNA: TGTGCCAGCAGGGCCGGGACAGGGTACACTGGGGCCAACGTCCTGACTTTC. The chain carries TRBV5-5 and TRBJ2-6; 9 bases are shared with TRBD1. V lost 5 bases, J lost 2 bases, and 8 bases stayed unmatched. This CDR3 has 17 residues. Germline V gives CDR1 SGHKS, CDR2 YYEKEE (reference sequence).

This chain connects TRBV28 to TRBJ1-1; maybe TRBD1 (6 bases). This CDR3 is 15 amino acids long. V lost 5 bases and J lost 0, with 13 bases in between. CDR1 is MDHEN, CDR2 SYDVKM, per germline. CDR3 sequence reads: CASSKTGTMNTEAFF. The CDR3, as DNA: TGTGCCAGCAGTAAAACAGGGACAATGAACACTGAAGCTTTCTTT.

V is TRBV4-2 and J is TRBJ2-5, with TRBD2 matching over 10 bases. Germline V gives CDR1 LGHNA, CDR2 YNFKEQ. The trim removed 4 bases at V and 5 bases at J, leaving 10 bases unmatched. This CDR3 comprises 16 residues. The CDR3 loop reads CASSPGTSENEETQYF. The DNA for the CDR3 is TGTGCCAGCAGCCCCGGGACTAGCGAAAATGAGGAGACCCAGTACTTC.

Of note for this clonotype: At one end the junction does not follow the germline gene, possibly because of a read error. V is TRBV10-3 and J is TRBJ1-1, with D uncertain. The germline V gene encodes CDR1 ENHRY and CDR2 SYGVKD. The CDR3 runs to 14 residues. As DNA, the CDR3 is TGTGCCAGCAGTTTATCGGCGGTCGTGACTGAAGCTTTCTTT. Translated, it gives CASSLSAVVTEAFF.

CDR3 sequence: CSASPRDYGYTF. The CDR3, as DNA: TGCAGTGCTAGCCCAAGGGACTATGGCTACACCTTC. V gene TRBV20-1 combines with J gene TRBJ1-2; D unclear. The CDR3 runs 12 residues. CDR1 is DFQATT and CDR2 is SNEGSKA in the germline V gene (reference sequence). V was cut by 3 bases and J by 3 bases, with 8 bases left in between.

This clonotype was detected ten times or more. This chain uses TRBV12-3 or TRBV12-4 with TRBJ1-5; TRBD1 is a possible D gene (6 bases). The CDR3 spans 15 residues. Trimming stripped 2 bases from V and 2 bases from J, with 10 bases between. CDR3 amino acids: CASSLRDIGNQPQHF. The CDR3 DNA follows: TGTGCCAGCAGTTTACGGGACATCGGCAATCAGCCCCAGCATTTT.

V is TRBV4-3 and J is TRBJ2-7; 7 bases line up with TRBD2. Germline trimming cut 2 bases from V and 2 bases from J; bases unmatched to any gene: 12. The CDR3 is 17 amino acids. The germline gives CDR1 LGHNA, CDR2 YSLEER. The CDR3 DNA is TGCGCCAGCAGCCAAACCACCGGTGGTGGGAGGGCCTACGAGCAGTACTTC. Residues: CASSQTTGGGRAYEQYF.

This clonotype was seen repeatedly, ten times or more. The genes are TRBV19 and TRBJ1-2, with D tentatively TRBD1 (5 bases). V was cut by 6 bases and J by 6 bases, with 11 bases left in between. The CDR3 is 12 residues long. In germline, CDR1 is LNHDA, CDR2 SQIVND (reference sequence). This CDR3 reads CASRDGTHGYTF. CDR3 coding DNA: TGTGCCAGTAGGGACGGGACCCATGGCTACACCTTC.

This clonotype appeared many times. This chain connects TRBV7-2 to TRBJ1-6, with 11 bases fitting TRBD1. The J segment lost 6 bases and the V segment lost 4 bases, leaving 8 bases of the junction unmatched. Germline values: CDR1 SGHTA, CDR2 FQGNSA. There are 17 residues in the CDR3. The CDR3 sequence is CASSSSLGTGGNSPLHF. The CDR3 coding sequence is TGTGCCAGCAGCTCCTCACTAGGGACAGGGGGTAATTCACCCCTCCACTTT.

The table lists this clonotype with many counts. The V call is TRBV7-2, the J call TRBJ1-1; D perhaps matches TRBD1 (6 bases). CDR1 SGHTA and CDR2 FQGNSA come from the germline V gene. CDR3 length equals 13 residues. Trimming pared 8 bases from V and 5 bases from J, leaving 15 bases between. This CDR3 reads CASAPRGGTEAFF. The CDR3 DNA sequence: TGTGCCAGCGCACCGAGGGGGGGTACTGAAGCTTTCTTT.

The CDR3 protein is CASSPHMDNEQFF. For the CDR3, the DNA is TGCGCCAGCAGCCCCCACATGGACAATGAGCAGTTCTTC. The genes are TRBV5-1 and TRBJ2-7; no definite D call. The last part of the DNA fits TRBJ2-1 better; the J call may be wrong. Per germline, CDR1 SGHRS and CDR2 YFSETQ. The CDR3 covers 13 residues.

This clonotype was found a few times. V usage is TRBV11-2 and J usage is TRBJ2-7; D possibly corresponds to TRBD2 (5 bases). The germline CDR1 and CDR2 sequences are SGHAT and FQNNGV. V was trimmed by 5 bases and J by 2 bases, leaving 19 bases between them. CDR3 length: 16 residues. CDR3 region: CASSQDPREPPYEQYF. CDR3 sequence (DNA): TGTGCCAGCAGCCAAGATCCCCGGGAACCCCCCTACGAGCAGTACTTC.

The V and J genes are TRBV25-1 and TRBJ1-4; 11 bases align to TRBD1. V lost 6 bases to trimming and J lost 7 bases; unmatched junction nucleotides: 10. Germline CDR1 and CDR2: MGHDK and SYGVNS. CDR3 length: 16 residues. The CDR3: CASSGTGGAAIEKLFF. DNA of the CDR3: TGTGCCAGCAGCGGGACAGGGGGAGCGGCCATTGAAAAACTGTTTTTT. Based on the CDR3 plus reference TRBV25-1 and TRBJ1-4, the full variable domain is EADIYQTPRYLVIGTGKKITLECSQTMGHDKMYWYQQDPGMELHLIHYSYGVNSTEKGDLSSESTVSRIRTEHFPLTLESARPSHTSQYLCASSGTGGAAIEKLFFGSGTQLSVL.